This T cell receptor (beta chain) was identified in a study of cytomegalovirus exposure and HLA in healthy donors. Germline V CDR1 and CDR2: SGHRS, YFSETQ. The CDR3 extends over 12 amino acids. V shed 0 bases and J shed 6 bases, with 5 bases lying between them. Whole-study findings and limits: Most subjects had HLA-A and HLA-B alleles reportedly predicted accurately by TCR beta sequences. Association of 16,951 TCR beta sequences with HLA alleles was found at 0.05 false discovery rate in a later analysis.

The PCR made use of 60 Vbeta and 13 Jbeta primers. Sequenced by immunoSEQ multiplex PCR; TCRdb stores in-frame clones only, minus some. This sample has approximately 170,000 clones, with 81% found just once. A word on this clone: As yet, its antigen is unknown.

V usage is TRBV5-1 and J usage is TRBJ2-3; tentatively, D is TRBD1 (5 bases). Sequencing input: PBMCs. The TCR originated in a man between 50 and 59 years old in good health and CMV-seropositive. Written as DNA, the CDR3 is TGCGCCAGCAGCTTGGAGGGGGATACGCAGTATTTT. Protein: CASSLEGDTQYF.